A selection of T cell receptor beta chains follows, all from one sample in a study. MiXCR was run by TCRdb on the 5' RACE reads, yielding one entry per CDR3 protein. Of 35,000 to 45,000 distinct CDR3 sequences in the sample, roughly 22% are singletons; the top ten hold 3.5% to 4.5%. Sequences were obtained from Tregs sorted from a lymph node. These receptors were taken from a female donor with breast cancer. Each CDR3 is given with its conserved first and last residue. The order of the fields is V gene, clone size, D gene, J gene, CDR3 protein, CDR3 DNA. A D gene is named only where the DNA matches it firmly. The size of a clone is reported for some rows only, either as once, few or many, or as a class for expanded clones.

v_gene: TRBV6-6
abundance: once
d_gene: TRBD2
j_gene: TRBJ2-7
CDR3aa: CASSYERGSYEQCF
CDR3nt: TGTGCCAGCAGTTATGAGCGGGGATCCTACGAGCAGTGCTTC

v_gene: TRBV4-1
abundance: many
d_gene: TRBD1
j_gene: TRBJ2-7
CDR3aa: CASSQVWGQGSYEQYF
CDR3nt: TGCGCCAGCAGCCAAGTGTGGGGACAGGGGTCCTACGAGCAGTACTTC

v_gene: TRBV20-1
abundance: few
d_gene: TRBD2
j_gene: TRBJ2-2
CDR3aa: CSAPSSGPAAGELFF
CDR3nt: TGCAGTGCCCCGTCTAGCGGGCCGGCCGCCGGGGAGCTGTTTTTT

v_gene: TRBV29-1
abundance: NA
d_gene: NA
j_gene: TRBJ1-5
CDR3aa: CSVGSSNQPQHF
CDR3nt: TGCAGCGTTGGTTCGAGCAATCAGCCCCAGCATTTT

v_gene: TRBV10-3
abundance: few
d_gene: TRBD2
j_gene: TRBJ2-3
CDR3aa: CAISYGLAGHSTDTQYF
CDR3nt: TGTGCCATCAGTTATGGGCTAGCGGGACATAGCACAGATACGCAGTATTTT

v_gene: TRBV6-2/TRBV6-3
abundance: many
d_gene: NA
j_gene: TRBJ1-1
CDR3aa: CASSSGLYTEAFF
CDR3nt: TGTGCCAGCAGTTCCGGCCTCTACACTGAAGCTTTCTTT

v_gene: TRBV7-9
abundance: many
d_gene: TRBD2
j_gene: TRBJ2-7
CDR3aa: CAGGTSGALYEQYF
CDR3nt: TGTGCCGGAGGGACTAGCGGGGCCCTCTACGAGCAGTACTTC

v_gene: TRBV3-1
abundance: NA
d_gene: TRBD2
j_gene: TRBJ2-1
CDR3aa: CASSTRAGGTYNEQFF
CDR3nt: TGTGCCAGCAGCACCCGAGCGGGAGGAACCTACAATGAGCAGTTCTTC

v_gene: TRBV20-1
abundance: many
d_gene: NA
j_gene: TRBJ1-1
CDR3aa: CSATVNTEAFF
CDR3nt: TGCAGTGCTACTGTGAACACTGAAGCTTTCTTT

v_gene: TRBV27
abundance: NA
d_gene: TRBD1
j_gene: TRBJ2-1
CDR3aa: CASSFWGQEGVEQFF
CDR3nt: TGTGCCAGCAGTTTTTGGGGACAGGAGGGGGTTGAGCAGTTCTTC

v_gene: TRBV4-1
abundance: NA
d_gene: TRBD2
j_gene: TRBJ2-3
CDR3aa: CAGSLQAPGLAGEDTQYF
CDR3nt: TGCGCCGGCAGCCTCCAAGCGCCGGGACTAGCGGGAGAGGATACGCAGTATTTT

v_gene: TRBV5-1
abundance: NA
d_gene: TRBD2
j_gene: TRBJ2-1
CDR3aa: CASLAGPNYNEQFF
CDR3nt: TGCGCCAGCCTAGCGGGGCCGAACTACAATGAGCAGTTCTTC

v_gene: TRBV7-9
abundance: many
d_gene: TRBD2
j_gene: TRBJ2-5
CDR3aa: CASSLGLAGVGSETQYF
CDR3nt: TGTGCCAGCAGCTTGGGACTAGCGGGAGTCGGATCGGAGACCCAGTACTTC

v_gene: TRBV20-1
abundance: many
d_gene: NA
j_gene: TRBJ2-7
CDR3aa: CSAAGTNSYEQYF
CDR3nt: TGCAGTGCTGCCGGGACAAACTCCTACGAGCAGTACTTC

v_gene: TRBV7-6
abundance: many
d_gene: NA
j_gene: TRBJ2-3
CDR3aa: CASSLDLTDTQYF
CDR3nt: TGTGCCAGCAGCTTAGATCTCACAGATACGCAGTATTTT

v_gene: TRBV20-1
abundance: many
d_gene: NA
j_gene: TRBJ1-2
CDR3aa: CSAEDSNYGYTF
CDR3nt: TGCAGTGCAGAGGACAGTAACTATGGCTACACCTTC

v_gene: TRBV2
abundance: NA
d_gene: NA
j_gene: TRBJ2-7
CDR3aa: CASSELGGRFWKQYF
CDR3nt: TGTGCCAGCAGTGAATTAGGGGGTAGGTTCTGGAAGCAGTACTTC

v_gene: TRBV9
abundance: NA
d_gene: TRBD1
j_gene: TRBJ2-1
CDR3aa: CASSGAPGQAASYNEQFF
CDR3nt: TGTGCCAGCAGCGGAGCACCGGGACAGGCAGCCTCCTACAATGAGCAGTTCTTC

v_gene: TRBV4-1
abundance: many
d_gene: TRBD2
j_gene: TRBJ2-7
CDR3aa: CASSQGLAGGSYEQYF
CDR3nt: TGCGCCAGCAGCCAAGGATTGGCGGGGGGCTCCTACGAGCAGTACTTC

v_gene: TRBV29-1
abundance: many
d_gene: NA
j_gene: TRBJ2-1
CDR3aa: CSVARRGLEIGEQFF
CDR3nt: TGCAGCGTTGCGAGGAGGGGGCTTGAAATCGGTGAGCAGTTCTTC

v_gene: TRBV6-1
abundance: many
d_gene: TRBD1
j_gene: TRBJ2-3
CDR3aa: CASSRDRDTDTQYF
CDR3nt: TGTGCCAGCTCCCGGGACAGGGACACAGATACGCAGTATTTT

v_gene: TRBV7-2
abundance: few
d_gene: NA
j_gene: TRBJ2-6
CDR3aa: CASSSGRFERSGANVLTF
CDR3nt: TGTGCCAGCAGCTCCGGACGGTTCGAGCGCTCTGGGGCCAACGTCCTGACTTTC

v_gene: TRBV7-3
abundance: NA
d_gene: TRBD2
j_gene: TRBJ2-1
CDR3aa: CASSFHSTSAEQFF
CDR3nt: TGTGCCAGCAGCTTCCACTCCACTAGCGCTGAGCAGTTCTTC

v_gene: TRBV12-3/TRBV12-4
abundance: NA
d_gene: NA
j_gene: TRBJ2-7
CDR3aa: CASSLEGTLYEQYF
CDR3nt: TGTGCCAGCAGTCTGGAGGGAACCCTCTACGAGCAGTACTTC

v_gene: TRBV5-1
abundance: few
d_gene: TRBD2
j_gene: TRBJ2-2
CDR3aa: CASSSMTSGPTGELFF
CDR3nt: TGCGCCAGCAGCTCGATGACTAGCGGGCCGACCGGGGAGCTGTTTTTT

v_gene: TRBV28
abundance: NA
d_gene: TRBD1
j_gene: TRBJ1-2
CDR3aa: CASNHPGTGDGGYTF
CDR3nt: TGTGCCAGCAACCACCCCGGGACAGGGGACGGTGGCTACACCTTC

v_gene: TRBV5-1
abundance: once
d_gene: TRBD2
j_gene: TRBJ2-2
CDR3aa: CASSRGGISGELFF
CDR3nt: TGCGCCAGCAGCCGGGGGGGAATTAGCGGGGAGCTGTTTTTT